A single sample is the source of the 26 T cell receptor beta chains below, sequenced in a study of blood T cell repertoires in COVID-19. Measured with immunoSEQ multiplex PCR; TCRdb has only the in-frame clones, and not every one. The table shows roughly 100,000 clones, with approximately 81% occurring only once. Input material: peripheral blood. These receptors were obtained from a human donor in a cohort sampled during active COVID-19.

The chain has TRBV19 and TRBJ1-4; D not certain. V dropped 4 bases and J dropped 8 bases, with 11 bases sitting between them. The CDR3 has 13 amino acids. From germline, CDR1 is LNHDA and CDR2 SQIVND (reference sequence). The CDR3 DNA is TGTGCCAGTAGTAACTCACGGGAGGAAAAACTGTTTTTT. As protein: CASSNSREEKLFF.

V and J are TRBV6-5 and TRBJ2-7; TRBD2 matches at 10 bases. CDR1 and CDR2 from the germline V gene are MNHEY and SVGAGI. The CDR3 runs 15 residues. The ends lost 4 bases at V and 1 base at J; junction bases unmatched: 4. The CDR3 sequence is CASSLIAGGSYEQYF. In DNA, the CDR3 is TGTGCCAGCAGTTTAATAGCGGGGGGATCCTACGAGCAGTACTTC.

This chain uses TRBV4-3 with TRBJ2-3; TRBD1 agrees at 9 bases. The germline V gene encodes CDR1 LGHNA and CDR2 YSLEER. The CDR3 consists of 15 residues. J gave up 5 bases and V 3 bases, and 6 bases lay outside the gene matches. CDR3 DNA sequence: TGCGCCAGCAGCCAGTTTACAGGGGGCGTAGATACGCAGTATTTT. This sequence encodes CASSQFTGGVDTQYF.

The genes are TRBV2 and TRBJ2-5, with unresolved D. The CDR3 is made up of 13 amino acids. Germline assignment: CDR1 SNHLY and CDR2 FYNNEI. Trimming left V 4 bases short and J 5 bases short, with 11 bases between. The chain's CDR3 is CASSGSSAETQYF. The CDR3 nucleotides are TGTGCCAGCAGTGGTTCGAGCGCGGAGACCCAGTACTTC.

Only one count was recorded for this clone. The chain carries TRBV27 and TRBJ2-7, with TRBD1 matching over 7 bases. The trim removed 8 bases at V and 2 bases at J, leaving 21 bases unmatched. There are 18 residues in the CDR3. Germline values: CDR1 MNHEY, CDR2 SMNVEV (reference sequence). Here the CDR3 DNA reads TGTGCCAGCCCATACTTAAAAACCCGGGACAGTGAAGCCTACGAGCAGTACTTC. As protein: CASPYLKTRDSEAYEQYF.

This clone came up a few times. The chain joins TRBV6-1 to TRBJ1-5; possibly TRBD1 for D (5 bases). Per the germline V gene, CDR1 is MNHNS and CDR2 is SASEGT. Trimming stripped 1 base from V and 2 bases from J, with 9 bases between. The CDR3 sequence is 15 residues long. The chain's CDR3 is CASSEGTSRNQPQHF. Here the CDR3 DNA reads TGTGCCAGCAGTGAAGGGACAAGTCGCAATCAGCCCCAGCATTTT.

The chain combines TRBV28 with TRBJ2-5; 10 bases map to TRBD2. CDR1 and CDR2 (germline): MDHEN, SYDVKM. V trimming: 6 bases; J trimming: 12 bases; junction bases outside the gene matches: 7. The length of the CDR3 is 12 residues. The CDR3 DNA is TGTGCCAGCAGAGCTAGCGGGGGAGTAGAGTACTTC. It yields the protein CASRASGGVEYF.

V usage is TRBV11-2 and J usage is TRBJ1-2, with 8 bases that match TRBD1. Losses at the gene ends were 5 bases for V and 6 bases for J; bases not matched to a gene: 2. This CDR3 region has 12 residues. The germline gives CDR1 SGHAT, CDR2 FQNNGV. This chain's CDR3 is CASSPGGHGYTF. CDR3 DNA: TGTGCCAGCAGCCCAGGGGGCCATGGCTACACCTTC.

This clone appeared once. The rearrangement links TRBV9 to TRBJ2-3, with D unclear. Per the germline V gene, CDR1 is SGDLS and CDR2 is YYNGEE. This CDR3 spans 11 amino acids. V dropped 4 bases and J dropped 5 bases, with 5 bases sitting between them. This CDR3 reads CASSFKDTQYF. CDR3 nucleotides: TGTGCCAGCAGCTTCAAAGATACGCAGTATTTT.

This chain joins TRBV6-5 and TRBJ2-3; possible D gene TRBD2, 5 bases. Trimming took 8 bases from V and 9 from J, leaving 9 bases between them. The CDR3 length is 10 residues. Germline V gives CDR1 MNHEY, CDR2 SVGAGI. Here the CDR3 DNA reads TGTGCCAGCGACGGGGAAACGCAGTATTTT. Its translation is CASDGETQYF.

Here the CDR3 reads CASSFGTGETQYF. The CDR3 coding sequence is TGTGCCAGCAGCTTTGGGACAGGAGAGACCCAGTACTTC. The chain couples TRBV7-3 to TRBJ2-5; 8 nucleotides agree with TRBD1. The length of the CDR3 is 13 residues. Germline V gene data show CDR1 as SGHTA and CDR2 as FQGTGA. The V segment lost 3 bases and the J segment 4 bases; nucleotides outside the gene matches: 1.

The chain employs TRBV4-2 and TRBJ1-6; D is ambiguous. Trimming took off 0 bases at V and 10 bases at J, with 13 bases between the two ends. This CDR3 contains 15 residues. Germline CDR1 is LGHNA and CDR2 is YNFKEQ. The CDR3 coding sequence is TGTGCCAGCAGCCAAGACAGAGGGAAGGAGTCACCCCTCCACTTT. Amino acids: CASSQDRGKESPLHF.

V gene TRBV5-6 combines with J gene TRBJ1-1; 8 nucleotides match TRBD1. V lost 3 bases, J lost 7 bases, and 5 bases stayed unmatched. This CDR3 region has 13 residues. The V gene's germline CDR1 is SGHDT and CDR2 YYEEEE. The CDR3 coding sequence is TGTGCCAGCAGCTCGGACAGGGCGGATGAAGCTTTCTTT. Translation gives CASSSDRADEAFF. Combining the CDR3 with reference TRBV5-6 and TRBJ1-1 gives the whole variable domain DAGVTQSPTHLIKTRGQQVTLRCSPKSGHDTVSWYQQALGQGPQFIFQYYEEEERQRGNFPDRFSGHQFPNYSSELNVNALLLGDSALYLCASSSDRADEAFFGQGTRLTVV.

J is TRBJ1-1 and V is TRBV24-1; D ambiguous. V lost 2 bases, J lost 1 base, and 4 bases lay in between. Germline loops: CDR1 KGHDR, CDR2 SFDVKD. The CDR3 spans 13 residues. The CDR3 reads CATSDWQNTEAFF. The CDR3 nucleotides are TGTGCCACCAGTGATTGGCAGAACACTGAAGCTTTCTTT.

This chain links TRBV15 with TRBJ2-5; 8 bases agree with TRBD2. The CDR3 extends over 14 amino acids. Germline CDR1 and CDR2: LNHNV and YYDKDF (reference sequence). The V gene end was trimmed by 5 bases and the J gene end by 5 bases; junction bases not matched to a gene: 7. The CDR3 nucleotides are TGTGCCACCAGCGCAGCGGGGGCTGGGGAGACCCAGTACTTC. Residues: CATSAAGAGETQYF.

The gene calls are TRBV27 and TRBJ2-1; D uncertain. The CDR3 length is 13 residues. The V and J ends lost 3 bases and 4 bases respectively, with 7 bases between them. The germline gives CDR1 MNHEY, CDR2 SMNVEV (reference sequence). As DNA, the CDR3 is TGTGCCAGCAGTTTTAACACGTACAATGAGCAGTTCTTC. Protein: CASSFNTYNEQFF.

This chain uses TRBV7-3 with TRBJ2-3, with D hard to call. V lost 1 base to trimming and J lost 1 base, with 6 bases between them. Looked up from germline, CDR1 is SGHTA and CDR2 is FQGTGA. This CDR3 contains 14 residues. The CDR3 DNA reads TGTGCCAGCAGCTTAATGGGCGGCACAGATACGCAGTATTTT. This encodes CASSLMGGTDTQYF. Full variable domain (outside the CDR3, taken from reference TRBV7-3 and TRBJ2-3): GAGVSQTPSNKVTEKGKYVELRCDPISGHTALYWYRQSLGQGPEFLIYFQGTGAADDSGLPNDRFFAVRPEGSVSTLKIQRTERGDSAVYLCASSLMGGTDTQYFGPGTRLTVL.

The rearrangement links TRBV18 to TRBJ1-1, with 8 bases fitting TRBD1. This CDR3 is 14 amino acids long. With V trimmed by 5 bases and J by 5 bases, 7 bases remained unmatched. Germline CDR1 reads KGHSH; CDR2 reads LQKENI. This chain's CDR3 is CASSIDRGLTEAFF. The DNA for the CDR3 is TGTGCCAGCTCAATTGACAGGGGTCTAACTGAAGCTTTCTTT.

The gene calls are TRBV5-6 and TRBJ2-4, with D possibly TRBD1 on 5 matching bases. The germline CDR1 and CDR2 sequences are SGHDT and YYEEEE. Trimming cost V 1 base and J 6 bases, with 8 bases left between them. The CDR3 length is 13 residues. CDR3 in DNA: TGTGCCAGCAGCTTGTCCCAGGGAAACATTCAGTACTTC. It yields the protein CASSLSQGNIQYF.

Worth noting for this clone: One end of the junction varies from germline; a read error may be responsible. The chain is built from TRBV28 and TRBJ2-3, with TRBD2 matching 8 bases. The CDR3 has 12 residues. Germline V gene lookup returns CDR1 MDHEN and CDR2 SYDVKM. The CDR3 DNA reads TGCCGAACGCGGGGGGTTTCAGATACGCAGTATTTT. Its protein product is CRTRGVSDTQYF.

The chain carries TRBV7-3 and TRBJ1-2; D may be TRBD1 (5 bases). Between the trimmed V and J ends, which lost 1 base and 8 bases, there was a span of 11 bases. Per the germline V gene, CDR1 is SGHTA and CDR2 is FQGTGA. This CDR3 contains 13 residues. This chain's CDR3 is CASSLRQGGGYTF. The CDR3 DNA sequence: TGTGCCAGCAGCTTAAGGCAGGGCGGCGGCTACACCTTC.

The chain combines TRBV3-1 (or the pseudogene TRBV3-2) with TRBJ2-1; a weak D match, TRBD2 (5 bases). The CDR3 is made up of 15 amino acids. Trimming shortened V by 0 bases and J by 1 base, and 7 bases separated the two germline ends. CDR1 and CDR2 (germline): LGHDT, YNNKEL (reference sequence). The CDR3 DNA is TGTGCCAGCAGCCAAGAATTAGCGTCCTACAATGAGCAGTTCTTC. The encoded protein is CASSQELASYNEQFF.

The DNA for the CDR3 is TGTGCCACCAGCAGGAGTATCGGGGAGGGACAGCCCCAGCATTTT. Protein product: CATSRSIGEGQPQHF. The chain joins TRBV15 to TRBJ1-5; D call uncertain. Germline V gene lookup returns CDR1 LNHNV and CDR2 YYDKDF (reference sequence). The CDR3 is 15 amino acids. The V and J ends lost 3 bases and 7 bases respectively, with 16 bases between them.

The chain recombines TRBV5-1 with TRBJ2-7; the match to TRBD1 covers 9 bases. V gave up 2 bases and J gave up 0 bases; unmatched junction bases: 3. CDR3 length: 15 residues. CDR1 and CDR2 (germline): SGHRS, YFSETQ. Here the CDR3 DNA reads TGCGCCAGCAGCTTTACAGGGGGCGGCTCCTACGAGCAGTACTTC. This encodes CASSFTGGGSYEQYF.

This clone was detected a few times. The CDR3 protein is CASTPTSGSYEQYF. CDR3 nucleotide sequence: TGTGCCAGCACCCCTACTAGCGGGAGCTACGAGCAGTACTTC. This sequence joins TRBV6-6 and TRBJ2-7, with TRBD2 matching 11 bases. The germline CDR1 and CDR2 sequences are MNHNY and SVGAGI (reference sequence). V was pared by 7 bases and J by 3 bases, with 5 bases of the junction left unmatched. This CDR3 is 14 amino acids long.

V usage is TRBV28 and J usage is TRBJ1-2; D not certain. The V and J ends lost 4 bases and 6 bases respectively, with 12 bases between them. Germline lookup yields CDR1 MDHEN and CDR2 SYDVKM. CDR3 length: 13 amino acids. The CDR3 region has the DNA TGTGCCAGCAGTTGGACCGCGGGCAATGGCTACACCTTC. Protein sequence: CASSWTAGNGYTF.